What follows describes a single TCR beta chain. The source of the sample is a study of CD8 T cells in Susac syndrome. The RNA, roughly 0.5 to 1 ug, was put through reverse transcription using random hexamers. TCRdb reprocessed the immunoSEQ multiplex PCR reads via MiXCR and lists one record per CDR3 protein. Counted here are under 200,000 distinct CDR3 sequences, 90% to 95% occurring once; the ten biggest clones make up more than 0.095%. Trimming took off 1 base at V and 0 bases at J, with 16 bases between the two ends. The CDR3 runs to 17 residues. Germline lookup yields CDR1 GTSNPN and CDR2 SVGIG (reference sequence).

The clonotype was recovered from a human donor with Susac syndrome. The sequencing input was CD4+ T cells from PBMCs. The rearrangement links TRBV30 to TRBJ1-5; tentative D call: TRBD1 (5 bases). CDR3: CAWSGQRGPYSNQPQHF. CDR3 DNA sequence: TGTGCCTGGAGTGGGCAGAGGGGCCCTTATAGCAATCAGCCCCAGCATTTT.